This T cell receptor (beta chain) was profiled in a study of long-term antiretroviral therapy in people with HIV. With survey level as its setting, the immunoSEQ assay was v3.0. Profiled with immunoSEQ multiplex PCR; TCRdb holds only in-frame clones, not every one. The sample lists under 25,000 clones; approximately 90% were seen once. CDR1 is WSHSY, CDR2 SAAADI, per germline. V was trimmed by 4 bases and J by 7 bases, leaving 13 bases between them. The CDR3 runs 14 residues. Every sample had 1-10 million cryopreserved PBMC in it before DNA extraction. The J gene is TRBJ2-2, the V gene TRBV10-2; D is possibly TRBD2 (5 bases). Sample: unsorted PBMCs, taken 0.6 years after starting antiretroviral therapy. The TCR comes from a man between 60 and 75 years old with HIV. The CDR3 here is CASSGSQGGGELFF. Written as DNA, the CDR3 is TGCGCCAGCAGTGGGTCCCAAGGAGGCGGGGAGCTGTTTTTT.